This T cell receptor beta chain came from a study of T cell changes during pregnancy in multiple sclerosis. CDR1 SGDLS and CDR2 YYNGEE come from the germline V gene. Trimming removed 1 base from V and 6 bases from J, with 11 bases in between. The CDR3 has 14 amino acids. Produced via immunoSEQ multiplex PCR; TCRdb's table is partial and in-frame only. Of around 99,000 clones in the sample, about 90% were seen once. The sequence was obtained from a female donor in good health, enrolled as a control in a pregnancy study. Sequences were derived from peripheral blood, sampled in the third trimester of pregnancy. The chain couples TRBV9 to TRBJ1-5, with D unclear. CDR3 nucleotide sequence: TGTGCCAGCAGCGTATTCGGAGGTGTTCAGCCCCAGCATTTT. Protein sequence: CASSVFGGVQPQHF.